This note documents a single TCR beta chain sequence. Which antigen it targets is not known. No base quality information exists; no much larger clone differs at one position. The High Capacity cDNA Reverse Transcription Kit was used to reverse transcribe all of the isolated RNA, meaning that expressed TCRB transcripts were what got sequenced. Deep immunoSEQ sequencing was applied to naive, central memory and regulatory T cell samples, giving an average of roughly 3.3 million total reads per sample. After sorted cells were lysed in RLT buffer, RNA was extracted with DNase-treated RNeasy Micro or Mini kits, with the choice depending on cell number. Each cell subset was processed separately to prevent cross-contamination, with patient and healthy donor samples processed together. Using the immunoSEQ multiplex PCR, TCRB sequences were amplified from cDNA into 87-bp fragments spanning the CDR3 region. Sequencing of the amplicons was performed on the Illumina HiSeq platform. The published analysis was carried out like this. Synthetic template baselines were used to correct PCR bias computationally, reads within Hamming distance 2 were collapsed, and singletons that could not be merged were discarded. By aligning reads against IMGT, V, D and J genes, CDR3 length, and insertions or deletions at six rearrangement sites were assigned. Within each subset, clonotype counts were normalized to sorted cell number, after which true diversity and Gini coefficients were computed with the tcR R package. The overlap coefficient, calculated on TCRB nucleotide sequences, was used to quantify repertoire sharing. Out-of-frame TCRB sequences from naive cells were analyzed as a proxy for the pre-selection repertoire. Drawn from immuneACCESS, this table holds only the in-frame rearrangements with V and J called that TCRdb kept. Clones are partly lost; checked studies trace under half to an unresolved V gene and leave the rest unexplained. From that table come the V and J calls and clone size; the DNA was used to work out D and trimming. The sample records a few hundred thousand clones, roughly 17% of which are singletons. The ten largest clones represent about 0.092% of the sample.

A single peripheral blood draw of 90 to 150 mL on average was collected from each donor into heparinised tubes. A BD FACSAria II was used to sort naive, central memory, regulatory and stem cell-like memory CD4+ T cells with a panel that included CD45RO, CCR7, CD25, CD127, CD95 and CD27. Every sorted population had a purity above 95%. Right away, PBMCs were isolated by Lymphoprep density gradient centrifugation and were stained directly, with no culture step. So that batch effects would be minimized, each experiment stained and sorted samples in pairs, pairing one healthy donor with one patient. This entry belongs to a study of beta chain features in type 1 diabetes (dated by TCRdb to between 2018 and 2020). With respect to the entire study: Mean age, gender distribution, total cell number and subset yield did not differ between patients and healthy donors. A total of 100 million to 110 million sorted cells were examined across all samples, and a strong correlation was observed between cell number per subset and RNA yield. The study compared TCRB repertoires of sorted circulating CD4+ T cell subsets between recently diagnosed type 1 diabetes patients and matched healthy donors. Whereas all 28 donors provided naive and central memory subsets, regulatory and stem cell-like memory subsets were isolated from just 8 patients and about 8 healthy donors. What the authors observed across the whole study: Naive, central memory and regulatory TCRB repertoires appeared to be more similar among patients than among healthy donors. Because cDNA was sequenced instead of genomic DNA, activated cells with high expression could be over-represented, although the groups did not differ in activation or CD3 levels. At VDJ recombination sites, patients with type 1 diabetes made fewer insertions and deleted more nucleotides, a pattern implying thymic rearrangement abnormalities. A moderate but significant shortening of TCRB CDR3 length was observed in type 1 diabetes patients in all four CD4+ subsets. Because small numbers of individuals were included in the HLA sub-analyses, any influence of HLA type on TCRB rearrangement was left unresolved. Shorter templates might have been favored by PCR, but patient and control samples were amplified and corrected together, so both groups would have been affected equally by any skew.

The TCR was taken from a man aged 25 to 45 with type 1 diabetes. Sequenced sample: naive CD4+ T cells from blood. The cell subset or site label for this specimen denotes: true naive CD4+ T cells.

CDR3 reads: CASSQGIGAKNIQYF. At the DNA level, the sequence is TGTGCCAGCAGCCAAGGAATAGGAGCCAAAAACATTCAGTACTTC. Rearrangement joined TRBV7-2 to TRBJ2-4, with an unclear D gene assignment. Deletion took 5 bases off V and 0 bases off J, with a span of 11 bases between the germline ends. The germline V gene sets CDR1 to SGHTA and CDR2 to FQGNSA. CDR3 length: 15 amino acids, cysteine to phenylalanine. This entry keeps only the CDR3 DNA: 45 bases, framed from base 1.